This T cell receptor beta chain was retrieved from a study of tumor-infiltrating lymphocytes in localized non-small cell lung cancer. For the study at large: The cohort mixed smokers and never-smokers, several histologies, and some post-neoadjuvant-chemotherapy samples. Resected tumor was paired with non-adjacent uninvolved lung from the same patient. General observations from the study: Available tissue quantity limited TCR sequencing to a patient subset.

V was pared by 1 base and J by 4 bases, with 11 bases between. Per germline, CDR1 SGDLS and CDR2 YYNGEE. This CDR3 is 14 amino acids long. Worth noting for this clone: Its specificity is not known.

Sequenced by immunoSEQ multiplex PCR; TCRdb stores in-frame clones only, minus some. The data contain some 17,000 clones, roughly four fifths of them singletons. V is TRBV9 and J is TRBJ1-2, with a possible D match to TRBD1 (5 bases). The TCR was taken from a human donor with non-small cell lung cancer. The source material was lung tumor tissue. CDR3 bases: TGTGCCAGCAGCGTAACCGGGGCTAGCTATGGCTACACCTTC. This encodes CASSVTGASYGYTF.